The sequence of this T cell receptor (beta chain) was determined in a study of blood T cell repertoires in COVID-19. Study in general: COVID-19 samples, acute and convalescent, were from the United States, Italy and Spain.

TCRdb's copy holds only in-frame clones and misses some; the assay was immunoSEQ multiplex PCR. The sample has fewer than 250,000 clones, around nine tenths seen once; the top ten hold roughly 2.5%. Trimming removed 3 bases from V and 1 base from J, with 15 bases in between. This CDR3 spans 16 amino acids. Germline-derived CDR1 and CDR2 are LGHNT and FRNRAP. The chain carries TRBV12-5 and TRBJ1-1, with D possibly matching TRBD1 (6 bases). This sequence originates from an older woman with acute or convalescent COVID-19. The sample was peripheral blood. The CDR3 DNA reads as TGTGCTAGTGGTTTAGTCCTCGGGACACAGAACACTGAAGCTTTCTTT. Amino acids: CASGLVLGTQNTEAFF.